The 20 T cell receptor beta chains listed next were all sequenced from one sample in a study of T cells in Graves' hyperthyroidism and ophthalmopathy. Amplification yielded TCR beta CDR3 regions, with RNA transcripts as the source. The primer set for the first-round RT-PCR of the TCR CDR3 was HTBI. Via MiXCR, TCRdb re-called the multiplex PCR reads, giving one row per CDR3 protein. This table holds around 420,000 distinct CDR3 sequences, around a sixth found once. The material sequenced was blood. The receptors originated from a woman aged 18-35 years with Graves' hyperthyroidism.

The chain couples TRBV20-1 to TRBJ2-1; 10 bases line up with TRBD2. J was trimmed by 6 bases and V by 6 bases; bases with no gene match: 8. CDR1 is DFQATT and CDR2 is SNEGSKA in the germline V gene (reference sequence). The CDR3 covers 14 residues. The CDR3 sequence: CSARGASGSNEQFF. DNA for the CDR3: TGCAGTGCCCGAGGGGCTAGCGGGAGCAATGAGCAGTTCTTC.

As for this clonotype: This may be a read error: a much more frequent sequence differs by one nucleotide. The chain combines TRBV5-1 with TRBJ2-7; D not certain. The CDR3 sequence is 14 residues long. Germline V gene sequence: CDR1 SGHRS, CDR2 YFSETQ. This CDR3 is CASSFFGGTYGQYF. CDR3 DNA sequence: TGCGCCAGCAGCTTCTTCGGCGGAACCTACGGGCAGTACTTC.

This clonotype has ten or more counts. CDR3 coding DNA: TGTGCCAGCGGGTCCCAGCAGCCGAACTCATATCAGCGGATGGGTTTGAGAGAGCAGTTCTTC. This translates into CASGSQQPNSYQRMGLREQFF. The chain joins TRBV27 to TRBJ2-1, with a tentative D call TRBD2 (5 bases). Germline-derived CDR1 and CDR2 are MNHEY and SMNVEV (reference sequence). The germline V and J ends were trimmed by 8 bases and 10 bases, with 42 bases remaining between them. The length of the CDR3 is 21 residues.

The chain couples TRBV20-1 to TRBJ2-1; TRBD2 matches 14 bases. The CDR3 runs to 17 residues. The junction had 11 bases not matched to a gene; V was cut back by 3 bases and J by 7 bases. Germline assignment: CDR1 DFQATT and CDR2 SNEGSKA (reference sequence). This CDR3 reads CSASFGLAGGALNEQFF. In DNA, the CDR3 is TGCAGTGCTAGCTTCGGACTAGCGGGGGGCGCGTTGAATGAGCAGTTCTTC.

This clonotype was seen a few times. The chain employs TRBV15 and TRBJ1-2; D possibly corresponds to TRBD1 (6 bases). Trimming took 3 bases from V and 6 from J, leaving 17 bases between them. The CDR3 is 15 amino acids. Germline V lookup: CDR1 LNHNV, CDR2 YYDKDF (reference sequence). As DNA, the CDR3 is TGTGCCACCAGCAGGACGACAGGAAATCATCATGGCTACACCTTC. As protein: CATSRTTGNHHGYTF.

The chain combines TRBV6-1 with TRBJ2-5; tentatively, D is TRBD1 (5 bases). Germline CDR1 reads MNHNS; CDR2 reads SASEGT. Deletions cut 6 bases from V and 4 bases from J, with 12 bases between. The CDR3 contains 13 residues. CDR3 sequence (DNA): TGTGCCAGCAGCATGGACAAGCTAGAGACCCAGTACTTC. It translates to CASSMDKLETQYF.

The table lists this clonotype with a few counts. CDR3 sequence: CASSYRGMNTEAFF. The CDR3 region has the DNA TGTGCCAGCAGTTACCGGGGCATGAACACTGAAGCTTTCTTT. The chain employs TRBV6-5 and TRBJ1-1, with a weak D call TRBD1 (5 bases). The V gene lost 2 bases and the J gene lost 0 bases, with 7 bases spanning the gap. This CDR3 comprises 14 residues. The V gene's germline CDR1 is MNHEY and CDR2 SVGAGI.

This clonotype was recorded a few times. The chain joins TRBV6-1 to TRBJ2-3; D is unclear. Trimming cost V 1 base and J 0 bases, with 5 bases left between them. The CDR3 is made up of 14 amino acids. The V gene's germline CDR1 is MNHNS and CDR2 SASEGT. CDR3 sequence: CASSEVWSTDTQYF. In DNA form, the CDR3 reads TGTGCCAGCAGTGAAGTGTGGAGCACAGATACGCAGTATTTT.

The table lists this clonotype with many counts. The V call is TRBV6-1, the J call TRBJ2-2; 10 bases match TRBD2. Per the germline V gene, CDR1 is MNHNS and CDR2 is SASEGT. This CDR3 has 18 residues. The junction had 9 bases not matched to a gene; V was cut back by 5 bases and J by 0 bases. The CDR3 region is CASSPLTSGFANTGELFF. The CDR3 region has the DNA TGTGCCAGCAGTCCCCTGACTAGCGGGTTCGCGAACACCGGGGAGCTGTTTTTT.

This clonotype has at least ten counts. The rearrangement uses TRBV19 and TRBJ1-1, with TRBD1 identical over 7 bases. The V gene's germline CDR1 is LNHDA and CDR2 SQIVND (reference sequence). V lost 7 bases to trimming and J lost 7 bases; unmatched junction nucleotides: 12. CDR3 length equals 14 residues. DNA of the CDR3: TGTGCCAGTAACCCAAGGACAGGAGACGGTGAAGCTTTCTTT. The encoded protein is CASNPRTGDGEAFF.

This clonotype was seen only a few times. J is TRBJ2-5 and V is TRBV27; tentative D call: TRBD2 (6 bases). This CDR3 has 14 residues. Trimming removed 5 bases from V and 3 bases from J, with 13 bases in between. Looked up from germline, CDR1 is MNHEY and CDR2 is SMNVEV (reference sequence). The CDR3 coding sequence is TGTGCCAGCAGTCGGGGACTTGAAAAAGAGACCCAGTACTTC. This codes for CASSRGLEKETQYF.

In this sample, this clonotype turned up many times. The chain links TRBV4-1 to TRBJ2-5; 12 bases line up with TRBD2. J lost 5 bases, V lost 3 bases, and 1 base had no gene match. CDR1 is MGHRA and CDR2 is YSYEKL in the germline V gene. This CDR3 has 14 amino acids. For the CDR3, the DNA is TGCGCCAGCAGCCACCTAGCGGGAGGGGAGACCCAGTACTTC. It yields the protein CASSHLAGGETQYF.

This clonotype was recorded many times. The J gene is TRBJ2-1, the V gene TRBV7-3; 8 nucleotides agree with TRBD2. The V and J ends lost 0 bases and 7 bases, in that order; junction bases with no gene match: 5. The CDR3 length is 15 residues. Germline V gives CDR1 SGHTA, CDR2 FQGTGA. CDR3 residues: CASSLTGLVMNEQFF. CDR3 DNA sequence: TGTGCCAGCAGCTTAACGGGACTAGTTATGAATGAGCAGTTCTTC.

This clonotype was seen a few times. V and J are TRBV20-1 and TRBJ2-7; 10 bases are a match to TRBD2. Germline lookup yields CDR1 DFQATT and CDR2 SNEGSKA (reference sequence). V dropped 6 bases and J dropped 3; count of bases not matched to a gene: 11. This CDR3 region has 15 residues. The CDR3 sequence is CSAETSGQSIYEQYF. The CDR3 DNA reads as TGCAGTGCGGAGACTAGCGGGCAATCGATCTACGAGCAGTACTTC.

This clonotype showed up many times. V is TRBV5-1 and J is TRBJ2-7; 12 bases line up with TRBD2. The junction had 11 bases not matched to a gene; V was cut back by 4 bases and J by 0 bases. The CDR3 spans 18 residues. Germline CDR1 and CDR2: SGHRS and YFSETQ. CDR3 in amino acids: CASSQGGLAGGSSYEQYF. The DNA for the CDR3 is TGCGCCAGCAGCCAGGGAGGCCTAGCGGGAGGGAGCTCCTACGAGCAGTACTTC. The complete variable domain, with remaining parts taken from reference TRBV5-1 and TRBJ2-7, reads KAGVTQTPRYLIKTRGQQVTLSCSPISGHRSVSWYQQTPGQGLQFLFEYFSETQRNKGNFPGRFSGRQFSNSRSEMNVSTLELGDSALYLCASSQGGLAGGSSYEQYFGPGTRLTVT.

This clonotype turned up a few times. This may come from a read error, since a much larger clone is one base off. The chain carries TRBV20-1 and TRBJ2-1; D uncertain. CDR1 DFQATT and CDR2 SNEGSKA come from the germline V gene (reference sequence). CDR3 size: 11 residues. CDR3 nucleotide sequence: TGCAATGCTAGAGTTTTGAGTGAGCAGTTCTTC. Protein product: CNARVLSEQFF.

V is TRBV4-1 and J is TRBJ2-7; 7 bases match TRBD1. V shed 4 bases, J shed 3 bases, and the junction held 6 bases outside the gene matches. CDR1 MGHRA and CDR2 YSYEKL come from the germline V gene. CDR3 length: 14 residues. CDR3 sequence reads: CASSPPTGIYEQYF. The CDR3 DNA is TGCGCCAGCAGCCCACCGACAGGGATCTACGAGCAGTACTTC.

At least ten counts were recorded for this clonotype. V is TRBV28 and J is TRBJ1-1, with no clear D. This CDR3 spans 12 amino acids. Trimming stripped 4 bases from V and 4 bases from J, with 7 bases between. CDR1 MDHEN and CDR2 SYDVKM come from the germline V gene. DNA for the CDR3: TGTGCCAGCAGTTCACTTGTCACTGAAGCTTTCTTT. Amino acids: CASSSLVTEAFF.

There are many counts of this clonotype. The CDR3 loop reads CASLAVLPTYEQYF. CDR3 sequence (DNA): TGTGCCAGTCTAGCGGTCCTCCCGACCTACGAGCAGTACTTC. The chain has TRBV28 and TRBJ2-7; TRBD2 matches 7 bases. V lost 9 bases to trimming and J lost 2 bases; unmatched junction nucleotides: 10. Germline values: CDR1 MDHEN, CDR2 SYDVKM. CDR3 length equals 14 residues.

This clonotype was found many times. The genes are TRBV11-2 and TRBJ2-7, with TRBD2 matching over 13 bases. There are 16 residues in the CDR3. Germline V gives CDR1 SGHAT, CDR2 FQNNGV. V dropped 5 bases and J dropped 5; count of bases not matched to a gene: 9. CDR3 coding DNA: TGTGCCAGCAGCCTCTTGACTAGCGGGGGGACCGACGAGCAGTACTTC. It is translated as CASSLLTSGGTDEQYF.